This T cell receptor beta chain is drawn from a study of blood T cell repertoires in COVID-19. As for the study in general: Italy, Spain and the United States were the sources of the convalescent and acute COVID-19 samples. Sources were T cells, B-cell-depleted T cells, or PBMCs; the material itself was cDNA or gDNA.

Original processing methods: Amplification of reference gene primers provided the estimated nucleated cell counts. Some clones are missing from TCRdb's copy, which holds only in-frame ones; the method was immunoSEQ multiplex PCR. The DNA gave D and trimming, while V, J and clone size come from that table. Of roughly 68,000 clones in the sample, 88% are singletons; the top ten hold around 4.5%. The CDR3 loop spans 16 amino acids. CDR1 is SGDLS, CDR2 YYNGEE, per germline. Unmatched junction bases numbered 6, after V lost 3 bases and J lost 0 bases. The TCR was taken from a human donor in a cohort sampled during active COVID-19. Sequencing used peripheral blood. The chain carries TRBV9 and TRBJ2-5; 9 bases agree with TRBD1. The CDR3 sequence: CASSAGGQGNQETQYF. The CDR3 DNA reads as TGTGCCAGCAGCGCCGGGGGACAGGGCAACCAAGAGACCCAGTACTTC.